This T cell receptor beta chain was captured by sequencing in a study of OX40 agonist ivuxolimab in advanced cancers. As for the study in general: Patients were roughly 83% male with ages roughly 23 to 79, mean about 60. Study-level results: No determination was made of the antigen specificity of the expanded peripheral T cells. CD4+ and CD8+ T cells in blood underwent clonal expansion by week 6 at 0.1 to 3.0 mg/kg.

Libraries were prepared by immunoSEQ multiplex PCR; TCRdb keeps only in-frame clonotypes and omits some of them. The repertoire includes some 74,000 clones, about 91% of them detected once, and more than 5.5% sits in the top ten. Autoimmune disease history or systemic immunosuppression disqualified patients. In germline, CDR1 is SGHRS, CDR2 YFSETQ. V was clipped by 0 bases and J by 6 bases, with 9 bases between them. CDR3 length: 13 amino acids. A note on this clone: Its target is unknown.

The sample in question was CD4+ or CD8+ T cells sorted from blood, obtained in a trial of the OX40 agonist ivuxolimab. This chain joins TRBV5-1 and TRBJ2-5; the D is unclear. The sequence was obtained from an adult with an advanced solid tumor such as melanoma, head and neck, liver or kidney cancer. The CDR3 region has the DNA TGCGCCAGCAGCTTGGAAGGCAGACAGACCCAGTACTTC. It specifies CASSLEGRQTQYF.